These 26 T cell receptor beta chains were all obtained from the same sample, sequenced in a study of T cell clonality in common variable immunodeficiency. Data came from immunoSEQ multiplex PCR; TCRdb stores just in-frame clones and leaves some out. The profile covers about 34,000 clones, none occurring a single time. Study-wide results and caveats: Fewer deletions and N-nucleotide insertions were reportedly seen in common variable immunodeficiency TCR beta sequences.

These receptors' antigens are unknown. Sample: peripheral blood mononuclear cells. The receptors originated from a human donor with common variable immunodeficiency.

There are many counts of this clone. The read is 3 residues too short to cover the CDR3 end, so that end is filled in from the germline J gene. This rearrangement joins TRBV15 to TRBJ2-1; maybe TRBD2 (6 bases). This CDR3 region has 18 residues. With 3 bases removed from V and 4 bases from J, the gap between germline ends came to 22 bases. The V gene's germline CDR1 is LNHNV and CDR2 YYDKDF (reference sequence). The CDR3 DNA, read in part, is TGTGCCACCAGCAGTGAGTACCCTGGGGTAGCGGTGTACAATGAG. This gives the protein CATSSEYPGVAVYNE. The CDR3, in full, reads CATSSEYPGVAVYNEQFF.

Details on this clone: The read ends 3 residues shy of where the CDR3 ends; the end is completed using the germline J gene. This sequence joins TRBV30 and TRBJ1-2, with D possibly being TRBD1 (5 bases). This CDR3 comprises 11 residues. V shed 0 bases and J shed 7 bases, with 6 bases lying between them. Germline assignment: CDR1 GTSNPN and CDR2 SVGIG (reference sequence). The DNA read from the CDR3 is TGTGCCTGGAGTGTCGGGGGTGGC. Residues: CAWSVGGG. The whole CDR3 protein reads CAWSVGGGYTF.

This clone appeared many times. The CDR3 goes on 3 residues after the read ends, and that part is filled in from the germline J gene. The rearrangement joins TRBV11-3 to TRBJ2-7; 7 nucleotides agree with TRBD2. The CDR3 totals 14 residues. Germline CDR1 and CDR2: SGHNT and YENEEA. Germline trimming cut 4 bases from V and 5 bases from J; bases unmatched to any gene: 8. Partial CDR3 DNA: TGTGCCAGCAGCTCCCCGGGACTACCGGACGAG. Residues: CASSSPGLPDE. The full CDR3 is CASSSPGLPDEQYF. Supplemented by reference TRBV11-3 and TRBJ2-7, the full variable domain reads EAGVVQSPRYKIIEKKQPVAFWCNPISGHNTLYWYLQNLGQGPELLIRYENEEAVDDSQLPKDRFSAERLKGVDSTLKIQPAELGDSAVYLCASSSPGLPDEQYFGPGTRLTVT.

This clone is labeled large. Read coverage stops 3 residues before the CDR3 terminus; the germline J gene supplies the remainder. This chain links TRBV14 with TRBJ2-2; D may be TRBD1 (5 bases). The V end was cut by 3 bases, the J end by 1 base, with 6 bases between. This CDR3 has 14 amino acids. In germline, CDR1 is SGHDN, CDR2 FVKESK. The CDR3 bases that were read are TGTGCCAGCAGCCACAGGGAGAACACCGGGGAG. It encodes CASSHRENTGE. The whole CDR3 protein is CASSHRENTGELFF.

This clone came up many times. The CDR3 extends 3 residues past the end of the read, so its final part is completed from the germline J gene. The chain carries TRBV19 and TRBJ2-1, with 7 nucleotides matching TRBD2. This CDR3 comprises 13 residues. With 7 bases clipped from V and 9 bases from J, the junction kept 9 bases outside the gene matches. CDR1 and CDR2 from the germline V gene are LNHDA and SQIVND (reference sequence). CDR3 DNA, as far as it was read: TGTGCCAGTACCGTAGCGGGCCAAGGTGAG. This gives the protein CASTVAGQGE. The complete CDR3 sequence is CASTVAGQGEQFF.

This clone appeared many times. This CDR3 reads CASSQALYTGGTEAFF. The part of the CDR3 DNA that was read is TGTGCCAGCAGCCAAGCCCTTTACACAGGGGGCACTGAA. V and J are TRBV14 and TRBJ1-1, with 8 bases that match TRBD1. The read falls 3 residues short of the CDR3 end, and the missing part is taken from the germline J gene. After removal of 1 base from V and 4 bases from J, the junction contained 8 bases not matched to a gene. Germline V gives CDR1 SGHDN, CDR2 FVKESK. CDR3 length: 16 residues.

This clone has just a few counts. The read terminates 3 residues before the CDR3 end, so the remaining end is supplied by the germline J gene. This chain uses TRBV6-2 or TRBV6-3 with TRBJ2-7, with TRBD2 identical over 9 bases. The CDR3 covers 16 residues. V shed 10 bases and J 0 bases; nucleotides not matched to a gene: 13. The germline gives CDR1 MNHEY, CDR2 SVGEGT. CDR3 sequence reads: CATRLRSSGDSYEQYF. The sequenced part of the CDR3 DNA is TGTGCCACCCGACTAAGGTCTAGCGGGGACTCCTACGAG.

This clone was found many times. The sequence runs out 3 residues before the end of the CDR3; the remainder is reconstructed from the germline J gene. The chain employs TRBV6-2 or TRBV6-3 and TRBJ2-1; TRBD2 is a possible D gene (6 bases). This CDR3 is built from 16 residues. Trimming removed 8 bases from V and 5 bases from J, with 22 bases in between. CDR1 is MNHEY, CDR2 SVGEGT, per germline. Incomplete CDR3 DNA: TGTGCCAGCCACCAAAGGGCGGGGAAGATTGACAATGAG. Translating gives CASHQRAGKIDNE. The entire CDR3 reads CASHQRAGKIDNEQFF.

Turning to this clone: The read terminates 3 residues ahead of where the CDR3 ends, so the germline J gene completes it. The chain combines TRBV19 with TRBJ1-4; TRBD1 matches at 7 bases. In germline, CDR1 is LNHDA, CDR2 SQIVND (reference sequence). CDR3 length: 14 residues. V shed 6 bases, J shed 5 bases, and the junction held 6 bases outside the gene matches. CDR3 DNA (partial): TGTGCCAGTAGAAGACAGGGAGAAAATGAAAAA. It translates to CASRRQGENEK. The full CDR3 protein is CASRRQGENEKLFF.

CDR3 DNA (partial): TGTGCCAGTAGTTCAGGGCATGTAGCGGGAGGGAAAGAGACC. Protein sequence: CASSSGHVAGGKET. The entire CDR3 is CASSSGHVAGGKETQYF. The rearrangement joins TRBV19 to TRBJ2-5; 11 nucleotides match TRBD2. Read data end 3 residues before the CDR3 end; the end is taken from the germline J gene. This CDR3 region has 17 residues. Trimming at V came to 5 bases and at J to 3 bases, leaving 11 bases not matched to a gene. CDR1 LNHDA and CDR2 SQIVND come from the germline V gene (reference sequence).

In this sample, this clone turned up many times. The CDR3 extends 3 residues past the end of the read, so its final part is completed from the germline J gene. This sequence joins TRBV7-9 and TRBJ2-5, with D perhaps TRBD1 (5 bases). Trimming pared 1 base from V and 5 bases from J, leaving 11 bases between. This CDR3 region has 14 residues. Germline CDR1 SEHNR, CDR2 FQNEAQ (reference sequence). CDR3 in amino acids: CASSLVGQVETQYF. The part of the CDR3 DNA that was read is TGTGCCAGCAGCTTAGTGGGGCAAGTGGAGACC.

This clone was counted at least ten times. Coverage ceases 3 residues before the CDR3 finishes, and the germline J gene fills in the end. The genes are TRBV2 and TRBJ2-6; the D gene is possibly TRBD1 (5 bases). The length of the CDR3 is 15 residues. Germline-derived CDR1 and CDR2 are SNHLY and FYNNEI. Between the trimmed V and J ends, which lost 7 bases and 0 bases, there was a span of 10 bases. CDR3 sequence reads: CASTMQGSGANVLTF. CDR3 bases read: TGTGCCAGCACCATGCAGGGCTCTGGGGCCAACGTC.

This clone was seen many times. Incomplete CDR3 DNA: TGTGCCAGCAGCCCGGCGGTAGCGGGGAGCACAGATACG. Its translation is CASSPAVAGSTDT. The CDR3 in its entirety is CASSPAVAGSTDTQYF. The chain links TRBV7-6 to TRBJ2-3; TRBD2 matches at 8 bases. The read is 3 residues too short to cover the CDR3 end, so that end is filled in from the germline J gene. Germline loops: CDR1 SGHVS, CDR2 FNYEAQ. V was clipped by 5 bases and J by 0 bases; unmatched bases: 7. CDR3 length: 16 residues.

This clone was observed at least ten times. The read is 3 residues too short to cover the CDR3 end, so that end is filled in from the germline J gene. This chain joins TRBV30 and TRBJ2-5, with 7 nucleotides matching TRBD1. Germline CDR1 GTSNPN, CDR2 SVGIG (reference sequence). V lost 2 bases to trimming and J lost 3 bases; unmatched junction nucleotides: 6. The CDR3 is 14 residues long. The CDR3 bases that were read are TGTGCCTGGAGTCCCACGACAGGGAAAGAGACC. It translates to CAWSPTTGKET. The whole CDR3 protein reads CAWSPTTGKETQYF.

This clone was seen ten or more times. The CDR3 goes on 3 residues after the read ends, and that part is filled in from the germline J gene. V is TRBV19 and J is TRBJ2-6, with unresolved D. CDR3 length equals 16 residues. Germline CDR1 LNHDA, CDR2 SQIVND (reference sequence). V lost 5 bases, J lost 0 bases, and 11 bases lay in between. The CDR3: CASSYPRPSGANVLTF. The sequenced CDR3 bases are TGTGCCAGTAGTTATCCTAGACCCTCTGGGGCCAACGTC.

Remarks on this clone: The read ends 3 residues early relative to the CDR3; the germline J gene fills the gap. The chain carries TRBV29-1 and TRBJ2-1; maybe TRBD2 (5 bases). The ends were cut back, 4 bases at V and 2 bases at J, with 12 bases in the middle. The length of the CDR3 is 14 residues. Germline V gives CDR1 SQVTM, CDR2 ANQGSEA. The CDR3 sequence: CSVATSSTYNEQFF. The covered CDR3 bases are TGCAGCGTTGCTACTAGTTCTACCTACAATGAG.

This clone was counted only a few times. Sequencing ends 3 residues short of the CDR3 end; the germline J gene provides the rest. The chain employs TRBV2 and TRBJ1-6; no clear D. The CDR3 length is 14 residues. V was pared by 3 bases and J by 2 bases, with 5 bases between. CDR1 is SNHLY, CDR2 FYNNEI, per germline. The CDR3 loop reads CASSDRPYNSPLHF. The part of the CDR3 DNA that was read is TGTGCCAGCAGTGACAGGCCCTATAATTCACCC.

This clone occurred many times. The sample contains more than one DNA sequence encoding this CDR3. The CDR3 sequence: CASSSQGGNQPQHF. CDR3 DNA (partial): TGTGCCAGCAGCTCTCAGGGCGGCAATCAGCCC. The genes are TRBV7-9 and TRBJ1-5, with TRBD1 as a possible D gene (5 bases). The CDR3 end falls 3 residues outside the read, so it is completed with the germline J gene. Germline V CDR1 and CDR2: SEHNR, FQNEAQ (reference sequence). The CDR3 totals 14 residues. The V end lost 4 bases, the J end lost 2 bases, and 9 bases lay between the germline ends. The full variable domain, in which reference TRBV7-9 and TRBJ1-5 provide the parts outside the CDR3, is DTGVSQNPRHKITKRGQNVTFRCDPISEHNRLYWYRQTLGQGPEFLTYFQNEAQLEKSRLLSDRFSAERPKGSFSTLEIQRTEQGDSAMYLCASSSQGGNQPQHFGDGTRLSIL.

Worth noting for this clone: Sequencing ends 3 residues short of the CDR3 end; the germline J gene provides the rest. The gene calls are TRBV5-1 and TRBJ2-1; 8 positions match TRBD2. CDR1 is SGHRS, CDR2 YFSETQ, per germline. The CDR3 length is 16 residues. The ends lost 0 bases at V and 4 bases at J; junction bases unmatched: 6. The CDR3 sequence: CASSLGTSGYYNEQFF. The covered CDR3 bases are TGCGCCAGCAGCTTGGGTACTAGCGGCTATTACAATGAG.

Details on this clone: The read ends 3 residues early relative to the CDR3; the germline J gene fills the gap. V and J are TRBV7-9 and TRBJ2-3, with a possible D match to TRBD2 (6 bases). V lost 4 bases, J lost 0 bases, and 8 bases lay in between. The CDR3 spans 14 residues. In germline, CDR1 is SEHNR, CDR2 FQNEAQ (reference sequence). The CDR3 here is CASSSSGSTDTQYF. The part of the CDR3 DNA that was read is TGTGCCAGCAGCTCAAGCGGGAGCACAGATACG.

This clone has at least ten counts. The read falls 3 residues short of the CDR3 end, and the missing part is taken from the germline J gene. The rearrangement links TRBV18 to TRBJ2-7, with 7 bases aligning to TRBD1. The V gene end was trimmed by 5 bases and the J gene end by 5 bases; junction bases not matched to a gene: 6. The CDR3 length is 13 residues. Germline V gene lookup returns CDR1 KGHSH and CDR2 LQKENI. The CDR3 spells CASSATGENEQYF. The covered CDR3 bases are TGTGCCAGCTCAGCCACAGGGGAAAACGAG.

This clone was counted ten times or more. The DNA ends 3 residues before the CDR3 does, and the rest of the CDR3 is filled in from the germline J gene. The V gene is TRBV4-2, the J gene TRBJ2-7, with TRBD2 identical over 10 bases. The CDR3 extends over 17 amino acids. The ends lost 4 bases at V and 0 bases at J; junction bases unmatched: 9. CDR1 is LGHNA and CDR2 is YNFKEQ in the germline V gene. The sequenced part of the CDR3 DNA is TGTGCCAGCAGCCCGTTAAAGGGACTAGCGAGCTCCTACGAG. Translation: CASSPLKGLASSYE. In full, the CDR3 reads CASSPLKGLASSYEQYF.

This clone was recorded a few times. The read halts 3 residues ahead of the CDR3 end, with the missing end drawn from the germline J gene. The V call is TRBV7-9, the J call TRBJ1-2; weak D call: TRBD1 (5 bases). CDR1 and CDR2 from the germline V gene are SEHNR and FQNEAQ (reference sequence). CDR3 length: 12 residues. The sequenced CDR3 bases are TGTGCCAGCGCTTCGGGGGGAAGAGGC. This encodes CASASGGRG. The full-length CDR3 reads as CASASGGRGYTF.

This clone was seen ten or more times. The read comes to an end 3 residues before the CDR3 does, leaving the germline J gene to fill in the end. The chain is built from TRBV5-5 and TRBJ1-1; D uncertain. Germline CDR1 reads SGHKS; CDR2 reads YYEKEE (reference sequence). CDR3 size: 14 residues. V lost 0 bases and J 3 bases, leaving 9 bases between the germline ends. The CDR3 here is CASSLVPDYTEAFF. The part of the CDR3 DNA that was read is TGTGCCAGCAGCTTGGTTCCGGACTACACTGAA.

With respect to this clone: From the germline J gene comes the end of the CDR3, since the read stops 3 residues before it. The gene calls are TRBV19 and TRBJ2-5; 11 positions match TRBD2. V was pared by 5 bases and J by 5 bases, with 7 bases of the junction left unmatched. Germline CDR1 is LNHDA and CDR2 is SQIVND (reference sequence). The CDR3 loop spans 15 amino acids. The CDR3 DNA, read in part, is TGTGCCAGTAGTCCCCACTCTAGCGGGGGGGAGACC. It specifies CASSPHSSGGET. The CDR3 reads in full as CASSPHSSGGETQYF.

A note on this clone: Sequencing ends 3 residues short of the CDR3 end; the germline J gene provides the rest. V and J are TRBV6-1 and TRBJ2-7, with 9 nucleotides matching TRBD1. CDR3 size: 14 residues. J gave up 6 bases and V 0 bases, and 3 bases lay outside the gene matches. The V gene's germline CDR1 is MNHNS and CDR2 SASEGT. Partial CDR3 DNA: TGTGCCAGCAGTGAAGCCTGGACAGGGGTCGAG. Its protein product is CASSEAWTGVE. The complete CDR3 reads CASSEAWTGVEQYF.